This T cell receptor (beta chain) was sequenced in a study of T-cell memory formation after mild COVID-19. On the study more broadly: Largely donor-specific sequence clusters came from two donors.

MiXCR, run by TCRdb on the 5' RACE reads, gives a single entry per CDR3 protein. In the table there are a few hundred thousand distinct CDR3 sequences, approximately 29% of which are singletons. Study-level findings and limits: Cross-reactive memory seemingly joined, as some responding clones were found in pre-infection memory. Clones which contracted sat mainly in CM and EM if CD4+, and in EMRA if CD8+.

This CDR3 has 15 residues. From germline, CDR1 is MNHEY and CDR2 SVGEGT. The V and J ends lost 5 bases and 6 bases, in that order; junction bases with no gene match: 6. On this clonotype itself: Its antigen is unknown.

The chain couples TRBV6-2 or TRBV6-3 to TRBJ2-1; 11 nucleotides match TRBD2. Sequenced: PBMCs or a T cell subset sorted from them (not recorded which). This TCR was sampled from an adult woman who had mild COVID-19 (a few samples of this study predate the infection). Cell type and time point are not known. In nucleotides, the CDR3 is TGTGCCAGCAGTAAACTAGCGGGAGTAGGCAATGAGCAGTTCTTC. Translating it yields CASSKLAGVGNEQFF.